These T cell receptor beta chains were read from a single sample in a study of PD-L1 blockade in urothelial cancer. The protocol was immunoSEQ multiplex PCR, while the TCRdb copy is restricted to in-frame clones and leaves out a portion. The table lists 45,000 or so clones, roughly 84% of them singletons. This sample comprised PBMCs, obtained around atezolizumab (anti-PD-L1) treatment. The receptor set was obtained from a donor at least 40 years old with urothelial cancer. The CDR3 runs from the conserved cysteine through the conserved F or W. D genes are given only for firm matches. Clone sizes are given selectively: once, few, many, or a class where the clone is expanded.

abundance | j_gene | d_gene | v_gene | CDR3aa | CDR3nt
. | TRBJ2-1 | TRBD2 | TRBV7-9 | CASSTTSGAYNEQFF | TGTGCCAGCAGCACGACTAGCGGGGCCTACAATGAGCAGTTCTTC
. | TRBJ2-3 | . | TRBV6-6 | CASSYLTDTQYF | TGTGCCAGCAGTTACCTCACAGATACGCAGTATTTT
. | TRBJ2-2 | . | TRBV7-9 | CASTWGDTGELFF | TGTGCCAGCACCTGGGGGGATACCGGGGAGCTGTTTTTT
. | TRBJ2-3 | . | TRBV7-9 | CASRELVADTQYF | TGTGCCAGCAGAGAGTTAGTGGCAGATACGCAGTATTTT
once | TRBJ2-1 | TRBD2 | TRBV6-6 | CASRPLAGHYNEQFF | TGTGCCAGCAGACCATTAGCGGGACACTACAATGAGCAGTTCTTC
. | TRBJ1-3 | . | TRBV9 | CASSVGAGFAGNTIYF | TGTGCCAGCAGCGTAGGGGCAGGTTTCGCTGGAAACACCATATATTTT
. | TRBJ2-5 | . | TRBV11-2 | CASSLGATVWRMETQYF | TGTGCCAGCAGCTTAGGGGCCACCGTTTGGCGAATGGAGACCCAGTACTTC
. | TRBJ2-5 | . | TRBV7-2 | CASSLGASVLRYF | TGTGCCAGCAGCTTAGGGGCTAGCGTTCTTCGGTACTTC
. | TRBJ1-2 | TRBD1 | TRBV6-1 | CASSATTGYGYTF | TGTGCCAGCAGTGCAACGACAGGGTACGGCTACACCTTC
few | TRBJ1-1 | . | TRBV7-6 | CASSLPGVNTEAFF | TGTGCCAGCAGCCTACCTGGAGTGAACACTGAAGCTTTCTTT
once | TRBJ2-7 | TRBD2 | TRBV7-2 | CASRPPGTSGISEQYF | TGTGCCAGCAGGCCGCCCGGGACTAGCGGGATCTCCGAGCAGTACTTC
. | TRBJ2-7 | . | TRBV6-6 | CASSLGGNSYEQYF | TGTGCCAGCAGTTTGGGCGGGAACTCCTACGAGCAGTACTTC
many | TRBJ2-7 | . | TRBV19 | CASSILAEGSYEQYF | TGTGCCAGTAGTATACTGGCGGAGGGATCCTACGAGCAGTACTTC
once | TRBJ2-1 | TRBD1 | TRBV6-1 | CASAWAGGEDEQFF | TGTGCCAGCGCGTGGGCAGGGGGTGAAGATGAGCAGTTCTTC
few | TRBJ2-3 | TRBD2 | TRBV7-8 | CASSSGLAGLVDTQYF | TGTGCCAGCAGCTCCGGACTAGCGGGACTGGTAGATACGCAGTATTTT